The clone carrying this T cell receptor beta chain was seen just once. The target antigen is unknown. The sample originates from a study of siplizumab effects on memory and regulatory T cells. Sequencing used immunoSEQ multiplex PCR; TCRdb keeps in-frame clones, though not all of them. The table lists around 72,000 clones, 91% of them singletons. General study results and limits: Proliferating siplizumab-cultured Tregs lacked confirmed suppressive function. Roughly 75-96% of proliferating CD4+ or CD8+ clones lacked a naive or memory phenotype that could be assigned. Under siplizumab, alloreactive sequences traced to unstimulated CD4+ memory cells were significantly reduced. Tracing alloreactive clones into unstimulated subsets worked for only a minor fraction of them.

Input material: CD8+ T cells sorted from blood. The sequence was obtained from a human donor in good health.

CDR3 sequence: CASSGHRAEQYF. In DNA form, the CDR3 reads TGTGCCAGCAGCGGCCACAGGGCCGAGCAGTACTTC. The chain couples TRBV4-2 to TRBJ2-7; tentative D call: TRBD1 (6 bases). The CDR3 is 12 residues long. Between the trimmed V and J ends, which lost 5 bases and 6 bases, there was a span of 11 bases. Germline V CDR1 and CDR2: LGHNA, YNFKEQ.